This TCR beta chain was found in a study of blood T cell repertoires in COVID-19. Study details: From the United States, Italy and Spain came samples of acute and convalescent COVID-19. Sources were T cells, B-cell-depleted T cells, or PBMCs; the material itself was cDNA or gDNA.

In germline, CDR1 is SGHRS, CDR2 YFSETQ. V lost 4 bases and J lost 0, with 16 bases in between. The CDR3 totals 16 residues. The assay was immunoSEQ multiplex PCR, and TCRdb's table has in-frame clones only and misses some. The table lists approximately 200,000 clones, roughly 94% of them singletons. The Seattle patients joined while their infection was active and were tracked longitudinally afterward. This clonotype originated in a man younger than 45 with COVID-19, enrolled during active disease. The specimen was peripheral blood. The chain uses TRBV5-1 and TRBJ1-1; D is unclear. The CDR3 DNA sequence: TGCGCCAGCAGCCAACATCAGTGGGCCCTGAACACTGAAGCTTTCTTT. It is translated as CASSQHQWALNTEAFF.